The present T cell receptor (beta chain) was sequenced within a study of T cells in Graves' hyperthyroidism and ophthalmopathy. RNA transcripts served as the template for amplifying TCR beta CDR3 regions. The study used the HTBI primer set for a first-round RT-PCR of the TCR CDR3. In TCRdb, the multiplex PCR reads were re-called with MiXCR into one record per CDR3 protein. The top ten clones hold less than 25% of a sample with a few hundred thousand distinct CDR3 sequences, roughly 12% of them seen once. This clonotype occurred many times. Deletions cut 5 bases from V and 7 bases from J, with 11 bases between. Germline lookup yields CDR1 SEHNR and CDR2 FQNEAQ (reference sequence). This CDR3 has 13 residues.

The rearrangement joins TRBV7-9 to TRBJ1-4; D is ambiguous. This sequence was found in a man aged 25-40 years with Graves' hyperthyroidism that later progressed to Graves' ophthalmopathy. Sequencing input: blood. The CDR3 DNA is TGTGCCAGCAGCGAGCTGGGTGGTGAAAAACTGTTTTTT. Translation: CASSELGGEKLFF.